This is a list of T cell receptor beta chains from one sample in a study of T-cell reconstitution after alpha-beta-depleted transplantation in children. Via MiXCR, TCRdb re-called the PCR reads, giving one row per CDR3 protein. The data show over 400,000 distinct CDR3 sequences, 43% seen once. This sample comprised PBMCs, obtained before TCRalphabeta/CD19-depleted stem cell transplant. The receptors originated from a girl between 2 and 10 years old with aplastic anemia, due to receive a stem cell transplant. CDR3s leave out the opening cysteine and the closing phenylalanine or tryptophan. A D gene is named only where the DNA matches it firmly.

V,J,D,CDR3
TRBV7-7,TRBJ2-1,TRBD2,ASSLGGLADNEQF
TRBV4-2,TRBJ2-1,-,ASSQDRVREGNEQF
TRBV25-1,TRBJ2-7,TRBD1,ASSETGTDPSGGQY
TRBV28,TRBJ2-1,-,ASSHGLSSYNEQF
TRBV5-1,TRBJ2-6,-,ASSLKHSGANVLT
TRBV7-3,TRBJ1-2,-,ASSSWPRGKGNYGYT
TRBV5-6,TRBJ2-5,TRBD1,ASSLFRTGGGETQY
TRBV7-9,TRBJ2-3,-,ASSFELAPSPADTQY
TRBV15,TRBJ2-1,-,ATGAGTNEQF
TRBV11-2,TRBJ2-2,-,ASSLVWAKNTGELF
TRBV5-5,TRBJ2-2,-,ASSLAPHTGELF
TRBV20-1,TRBJ2-1,TRBD2,SAALLAGVYNEQF
TRBV27,TRBJ2-4,-,ASSGSGVIAKNIQY
TRBV28,TRBJ2-1,TRBD1,ATRTGSEDEQF
TRBV28,TRBJ1-2,-,ASSATVGSEGYGYT
TRBV20-1,TRBJ2-7,TRBD2,SASGFGLAIYEQY
TRBV6-5,TRBJ2-1,TRBD2,ASSYGGEPASYNEQF
TRBV6-5,TRBJ2-7,-,ASSSEGRYEQY
TRBV20-1,TRBJ2-5,TRBD1,SASQRQGALETQY
TRBV5-1,TRBJ2-7,TRBD1,ASSSPTGAVWTYEQY
TRBV11-2,TRBJ1-6,-,ASSLDRQRNSPLH
TRBV7-2,TRBJ1-5,TRBD1,ASSLVRTGPQPQH
TRBV12-3/TRBV12-4,TRBJ2-7,-,ASSLMSGADEQY
TRBV11-2,TRBJ2-2,TRBD2,ASSLRFTGGRNTGELF
TRBV7-2,TRBJ2-1,TRBD2,ASSLGLAGENEQF
TRBV5-1,TRBJ2-1,TRBD2,ASSLLGLAGGLLTDEQF
TRBV24-1,TRBJ2-1,-,ATSDPPYNEQF
TRBV19,TRBJ2-7,-,ASSPSRRYKQY
TRBV15,TRBJ2-4,-,ATSRDGGRVNIQY
TRBV6-2/TRBV6-3,TRBJ2-1,TRBD2,ASRPIAGVPSYNEQF
TRBV12-3/TRBV12-4,TRBJ1-4,-,ASSRQRDEKLF
TRBV7-2,TRBJ2-7,-,ASSPTSRLLYEQY
TRBV27,TRBJ2-7,-,ASAYKGSYEQY
TRBV29-1,TRBJ2-5,-,SGASGSMTQY
TRBV11-2,TRBJ2-3,TRBD2,ASSLVSGVDTDTQY